Below, 25 T cell receptor beta chains from the same sample are listed, as sequenced in a study of blood T cells in healthy people across ages. Using a J-beta primer mix together with a sample-barcoded 5' primer, a second PCR was run for about 7 to 12 cycles. TCRdb reanalysed the 5' RACE reads using MiXCR and keeps one entry per CDR3 protein. Here the sample spans about 670,000 distinct CDR3 sequences, around 41% being singletons. Sequenced input: blood. The receptors originated from a man at least 80 years old in good health.

There are a few counts of this clonotype. The V gene is TRBV11-2, the J gene TRBJ2-2; 10 nucleotides agree with TRBD2. Per germline, CDR1 SGHAT and CDR2 FQNNGV. V dropped 1 base and J dropped 5; count of bases not matched to a gene: 19. The CDR3 length is 21 residues. CDR3 in amino acids: CASSLVVRGQGLAGVTGELFF. The CDR3 DNA follows: TGTGCCAGCAGCTTAGTCGTCAGGGGGCAAGGCCTAGCGGGGGTAACCGGGGAGCTGTTTTTT. The full variable domain, in which reference TRBV11-2 and TRBJ2-2 provide the parts outside the CDR3, is EAGVAQSPRYKIIEKRQSVAFWCNPISGHATLYWYQQILGQGPKLLIQFQNNGVVDDSQLPKDRFSAERLKGVDSTLKIQPAKLEDSAVYLCASSLVVRGQGLAGVTGELFFGEGSRLTVL.

The genes are TRBV20-1 and TRBJ2-7, with D perhaps given as TRBD1 or TRBD2 (5 bases each). The DNA end is a closer match to TRBJ2-5, so the J assignment may be wrong. The CDR3 loop spans 14 amino acids. CDR1 and CDR2 (germline): DFQATT, SNEGSKA (reference sequence). The CDR3 reads CSARDGGNQETQYF. Here the CDR3 DNA reads TGCAGTGCTAGAGATGGGGGTAATCAAGAGACCCAGTACTTC.

The rearrangement uses TRBV7-8 and TRBJ1-1; TRBD1 agrees at 8 bases. J gave up 1 base and V 5 bases, and 6 bases lay outside the gene matches. The CDR3 has 15 residues. Germline CDR1 SGHVS, CDR2 FQNEAQ. CDR3 sequence: CASSRRTGPNTEAFF. The CDR3 DNA sequence: TGTGCCAGCAGCCGAAGGACAGGGCCGAACACTGAAGCTTTCTTT.

CDR3 sequence: CASSQRPGGGFDEQYF. In DNA form, the CDR3 reads TGCGCCAGCAGCCAAAGGCCTGGCGGGGGTTTCGATGAGCAGTACTTC. The gene calls are TRBV4-3 and TRBJ2-7, with 7 bases identical to TRBD2. With 2 bases clipped from V and 7 bases from J, the junction kept 14 bases outside the gene matches. Germline V gives CDR1 LGHNA, CDR2 YSLEER. The CDR3 is 16 residues long.

This chain links TRBV7-2 with TRBJ2-7; D is unclear. Germline V gene sequence: CDR1 SGHTA, CDR2 FQGNSA. V gave up 6 bases and J gave up 5 bases, with 14 bases separating them. The CDR3 has 13 residues. The CDR3 sequence: CASRSRVGDEQYF. CDR3 DNA sequence: TGTGCCAGCAGATCAAGGGTGGGCGACGAGCAGTACTTC.

The chain joins TRBV25-1 to TRBJ2-5, with a weak D call TRBD2 (7 bases). The CDR3 has 16 residues. The V end was cut by 1 base, the J end by 4 bases, with 16 bases between. Germline V gene lookup returns CDR1 MGHDK and CDR2 SYGVNS. The CDR3 coding sequence is TGTGCCAGCAGTGAATCGGGCCGGGGGGCGGGAGAGACCCAGTACTTC. Translated: CASSESGRGAGETQYF.

This clonotype was seen more than once but under ten times. This chain links TRBV4-2 with TRBJ1-5; TRBD1 agrees at 8 bases. CDR3 size: 16 residues. The trim removed 3 bases at V and 2 bases at J, leaving 6 bases unmatched. From germline, CDR1 is LGHNA and CDR2 YNFKEQ. The CDR3 loop is CASSHPDRGGNQPQHF. CDR3 coding DNA: TGTGCCAGCAGCCACCCAGACAGGGGTGGCAATCAGCCCCAGCATTTT.

The chain uses TRBV7-9 and TRBJ2-7; 8 bases agree with TRBD1. Germline loops: CDR1 SEHNR, CDR2 FQNEAQ (reference sequence). CDR3 size: 14 residues. Germline trimming cut 5 bases from V and 5 bases from J; bases unmatched to any gene: 8. The DNA for the CDR3 is TGTGCCAGCAGCAAGGGACAGGCGATTAACGAGCAGTACTTC. Its protein is CASSKGQAINEQYF.

This clonotype was seen only a few times. The gene calls are TRBV28 and TRBJ2-7; 13 bases align to TRBD2. CDR1 is MDHEN, CDR2 SYDVKM, per germline. The V and J ends lost 2 bases and 7 bases, in that order; junction bases with no gene match: 8. The CDR3 length is 16 residues. The CDR3 loop reads CASSLRLAGGVHEQYF. CDR3 sequence (DNA): TGTGCCAGCAGTTTACGACTAGCGGGAGGCGTCCATGAGCAGTACTTC.

This clonotype was counted between two and nine times. The chain has TRBV20-1 and TRBJ1-1; no clear D. In germline, CDR1 is DFQATT, CDR2 SNEGSKA (reference sequence). V lost 3 bases, J lost 0 bases, and 8 bases lay in between. The CDR3 extends over 13 amino acids. The CDR3 DNA is TGCAGTGCTAGCCAAGCCATGAACACTGAAGCTTTCTTT. This gives the protein CSASQAMNTEAFF.

The CDR3 loop reads CASSPTGQRYGYTF. The CDR3 DNA reads TGTGCCAGCAGCCCGACAGGTCAGAGGTATGGCTACACCTTC. The genes are TRBV11-1 and TRBJ1-2, with D perhaps TRBD1 (6 bases). Germline V gene sequence: CDR1 SGHAT, CDR2 FQDESV (reference sequence). V was clipped by 5 bases and J by 5 bases, with 15 bases between them. This CDR3 is 14 amino acids long.

The chain couples TRBV20-1 to TRBJ2-5, with 12 bases fitting TRBD2. Germline V gene sequence: CDR1 DFQATT, CDR2 SNEGSKA (reference sequence). This CDR3 is built from 15 residues. The J segment lost 7 bases and the V segment lost 6 bases, leaving 12 bases of the junction unmatched. DNA for the CDR3: TGCAGTGCAACGAGGACTAGCGGGAACGGAGTGACCCAGTACTTC. Residues: CSATRTSGNGVTQYF.

CDR3 in amino acids: CASTDYPYEQYF. In DNA, the CDR3 is TGTGCCAGCACTGATTATCCCTACGAGCAGTACTTC. The chain employs TRBV2 and TRBJ2-7; D is unclear. Trimming removed 7 bases at V and 2 bases at J, with 9 bases between. The CDR3 length is 12 residues. Germline CDR1 reads SNHLY; CDR2 reads FYNNEI. The full variable domain, rest sourced from reference TRBV2 and TRBJ2-7, is EPEVTQTPSHQVTQMGQEVILRCVPISNHLYFYWYRQILGQKVEFLVSFYNNEISEKSEIFDDQFSVERPDGSNFTLKIRSTKLEDSAMYFCASTDYPYEQYFGPGTRLTVT.

Comment on this clonotype: A much larger clone differs from this one at a single base, so this may be a read error. The chain recombines TRBV30 with TRBJ2-5; TRBD2 might be the D (6 bases). The J call may be faulty, since TRBJ2-7 better matches the DNA end. This CDR3 is 13 amino acids long. Germline CDR1 and CDR2: GTSNPN and SVGIG (reference sequence). DNA of the CDR3: TGTGCCTGGAGTCGATTGGGAGGATACGAGCAGTACTTC. Amino acid sequence: CAWSRLGGYEQYF.

This rearrangement joins TRBV20-1 to TRBJ1-5; the D is unclear. This CDR3 is 14 amino acids long. Between the trimmed V and J ends, which lost 1 base and 3 bases, there was a span of 10 bases. Germline values: CDR1 DFQATT, CDR2 SNEGSKA (reference sequence). The CDR3 bases are TGCAGTGCTAGAGGAGGGCCGAACAATCAGCCCCAGCATTTT. It translates to CSARGGPNNQPQHF.

The CDR3 DNA is TGCGCCAGCAGCCCAATGGGCGGGGGGTCGAACACCGGGGAGCTGTTTTTT. Its protein is CASSPMGGGSNTGELFF. V and J are TRBV4-3 and TRBJ2-2; TRBD2 agrees at 8 bases. J lost 0 bases, V lost 4 bases, and 7 bases had no gene match. There are 17 residues in the CDR3. The germline V gene has CDR1 LGHNA and CDR2 YSLEER.

This rearrangement joins TRBV9 to TRBJ2-3, with a possible D match to TRBD1 (5 bases). The CDR3 is made up of 16 amino acids. The V gene's germline CDR1 is SGDLS and CDR2 YYNGEE. Trimming took off 0 bases at V and 2 bases at J, with 13 bases between the two ends. The CDR3 DNA is TGTGCCAGCAGCGTAGTAGGGGCCCGACCCACAGATACGCAGTATTTT. Translating it yields CASSVVGARPTDTQYF.

Ten or more counts support this clonotype. This chain uses TRBV28 with TRBJ2-7; 8 nucleotides match TRBD1. The CDR3 length is 15 residues. With 6 bases clipped from V and 4 bases from J, the junction kept 11 bases outside the gene matches. The germline CDR1 and CDR2 sequences are MDHEN and SYDVKM. CDR3 residues: CASRGSGTGNYEQYF. Here the CDR3 DNA reads TGTGCCAGCAGGGGATCCGGGACAGGCAATTACGAGCAGTACTTC.

The V and J genes are TRBV7-2 and TRBJ2-5; D is unclear. Germline CDR1 is SGHTA and CDR2 is FQGNSA. The CDR3 spans 15 residues. V was trimmed by 5 bases and J by 0 bases, leaving 13 bases between them. The CDR3 DNA follows: TGTGCCAGCAGCATTCCTGGATGGTACCAAGAGACCCAGTACTTC. Protein sequence: CASSIPGWYQETQYF.

The sample holds a few counts of this clonotype. The chain combines TRBV12-3 or TRBV12-4 with TRBJ1-5; 8 nucleotides match TRBD1. The V and J ends lost 4 bases and 7 bases, in that order; junction bases with no gene match: 9. CDR3 length equals 15 residues. This CDR3 reads CASSSQQGEGQPQHF. The CDR3 nucleotides read TGTGCCAGCAGTTCCCAACAGGGGGAAGGGCAGCCCCAGCATTTT.

The rearrangement links TRBV28 to TRBJ2-3; TRBD2 matches 11 bases. The germline V gene has CDR1 MDHEN and CDR2 SYDVKM. J gave up 6 bases and V 5 bases, and 13 bases lay outside the gene matches. The CDR3 loop spans 17 amino acids. Written as DNA, the CDR3 is TGTGCCAGCAGTCCCGGACTAGCGGGTAACAGGGGGGATACGCAGTATTTT. Its protein is CASSPGLAGNRGDTQYF.

The chain joins TRBV25-1 to TRBJ2-7; D possibly uses TRBD1 or TRBD2 (6 bases each). The V gene lost 7 bases and the J gene lost 2 bases, with 15 bases spanning the gap. Germline CDR1 is MGHDK and CDR2 is SYGVNS. The length of the CDR3 is 14 residues. The CDR3 sequence is CASTDSRGTYEQYF. As DNA, the CDR3 is TGTGCCAGCACGGACAGTCGCGGGACCTACGAGCAGTACTTC.

Concerning this clonotype: At one end the junction does not follow the germline gene, possibly because of a read error. The CDR3, as DNA: TGTGCCAACAGCGTAGATCTCGGGGTCGCCTCCGAGCAGTACTTC. It specifies CANSVDLGVASEQYF. The chain is built from TRBV9 and TRBJ2-4; tentatively, D is TRBD2 (5 bases). The tail of the sequence fits TRBJ2-7 better, so the J call may be wrong. CDR1 and CDR2 (germline): SGDLS, YYNGEE. The CDR3 has 15 amino acids.

The table lists this clonotype with many counts. The chain couples TRBV29-1 to TRBJ2-3; 8 nucleotides align to TRBD1. The germline V gene has CDR1 SQVTM and CDR2 ANQGSEA. The ends lost 6 bases at V and 4 bases at J; junction bases unmatched: 3. The CDR3 has 12 amino acids. As DNA, the CDR3 is TGCAGCGTACGGACAGGGCCAGATACGCAGTATTTT. It encodes CSVRTGPDTQYF.

This clonotype appeared a few times. This sequence joins TRBV27 and TRBJ2-7, with TRBD1 as a possible D gene (7 bases). Germline values: CDR1 MNHEY, CDR2 SMNVEV (reference sequence). Trimming shortened V by 6 bases and J by 0 bases, and 12 bases separated the two germline ends. The CDR3 is made up of 14 amino acids. The CDR3 loop reads CASREGASSYEQYF. The CDR3 nucleotides read TGTGCCAGCAGGGAGGGGGCTAGCTCCTACGAGCAGTACTTC.